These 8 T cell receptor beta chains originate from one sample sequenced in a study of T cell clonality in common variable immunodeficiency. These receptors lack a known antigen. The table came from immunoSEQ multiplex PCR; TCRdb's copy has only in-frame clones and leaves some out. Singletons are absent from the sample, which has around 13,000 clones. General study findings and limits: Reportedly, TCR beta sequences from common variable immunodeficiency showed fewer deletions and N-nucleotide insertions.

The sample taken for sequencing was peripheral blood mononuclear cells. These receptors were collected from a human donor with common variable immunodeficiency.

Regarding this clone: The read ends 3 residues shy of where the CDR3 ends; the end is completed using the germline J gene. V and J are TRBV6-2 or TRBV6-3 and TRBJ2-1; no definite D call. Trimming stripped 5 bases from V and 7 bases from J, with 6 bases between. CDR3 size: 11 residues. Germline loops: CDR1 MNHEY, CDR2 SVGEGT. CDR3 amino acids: CASSELNEQFF. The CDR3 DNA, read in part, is TGTGCCAGCAGTGAGCTAAATGAG.

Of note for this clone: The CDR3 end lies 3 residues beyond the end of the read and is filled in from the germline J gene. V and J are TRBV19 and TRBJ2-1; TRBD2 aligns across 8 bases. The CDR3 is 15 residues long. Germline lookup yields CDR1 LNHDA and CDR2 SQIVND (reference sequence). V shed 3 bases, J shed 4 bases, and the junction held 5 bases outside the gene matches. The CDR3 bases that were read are TGTGCCAGTAGTATTTTGGTAGCGGGGTACAATGAG. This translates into CASSILVAGYNE. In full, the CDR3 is CASSILVAGYNEQFF. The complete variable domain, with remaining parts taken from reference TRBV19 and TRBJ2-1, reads DGGITQSPKYLFRKEGQNVTLSCEQNLNHDAMYWYRQDPGQGLRLIYYSQIVNDFQKGDIAEGYSVSREKKESFPLTVTSAQKNPTAFYLCASSILVAGYNEQFFGPGTRLTVL.

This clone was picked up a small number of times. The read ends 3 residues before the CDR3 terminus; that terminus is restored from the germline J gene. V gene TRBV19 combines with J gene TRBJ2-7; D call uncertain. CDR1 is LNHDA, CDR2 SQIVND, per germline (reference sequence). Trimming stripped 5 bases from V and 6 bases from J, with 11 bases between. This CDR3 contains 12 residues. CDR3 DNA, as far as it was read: TGTGCCAGTAGTGCCGGGTATTCCGAG. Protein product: CASSAGYSE. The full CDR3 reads CASSAGYSEQYF.

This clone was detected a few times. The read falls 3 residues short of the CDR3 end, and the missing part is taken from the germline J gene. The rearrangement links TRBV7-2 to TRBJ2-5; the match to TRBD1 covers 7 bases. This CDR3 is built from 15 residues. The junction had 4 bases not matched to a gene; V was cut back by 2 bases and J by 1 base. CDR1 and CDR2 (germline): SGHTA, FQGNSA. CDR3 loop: CASSLSRGSQETQYF. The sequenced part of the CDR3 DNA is TGTGCCAGCAGCTTATCCAGGGGGAGCCAAGAGACC.

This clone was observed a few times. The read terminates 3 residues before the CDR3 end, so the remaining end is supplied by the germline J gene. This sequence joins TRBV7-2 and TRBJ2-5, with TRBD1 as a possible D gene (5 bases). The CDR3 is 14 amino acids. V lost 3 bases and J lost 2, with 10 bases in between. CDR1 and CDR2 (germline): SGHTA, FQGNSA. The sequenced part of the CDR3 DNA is TGTGCCAGCAGCTTTCAGGGTGGGCAAGAGACC. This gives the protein CASSFQGGQET. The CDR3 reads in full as CASSFQGGQETQYF.

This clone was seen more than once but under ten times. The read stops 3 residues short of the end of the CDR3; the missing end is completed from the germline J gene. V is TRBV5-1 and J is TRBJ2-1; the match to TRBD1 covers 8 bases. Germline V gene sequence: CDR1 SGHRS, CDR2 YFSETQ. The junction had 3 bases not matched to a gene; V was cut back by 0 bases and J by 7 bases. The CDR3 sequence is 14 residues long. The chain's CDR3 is CASSLGQGANEQFF. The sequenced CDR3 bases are TGCGCCAGCAGCTTGGGGCAGGGGGCAAATGAG.

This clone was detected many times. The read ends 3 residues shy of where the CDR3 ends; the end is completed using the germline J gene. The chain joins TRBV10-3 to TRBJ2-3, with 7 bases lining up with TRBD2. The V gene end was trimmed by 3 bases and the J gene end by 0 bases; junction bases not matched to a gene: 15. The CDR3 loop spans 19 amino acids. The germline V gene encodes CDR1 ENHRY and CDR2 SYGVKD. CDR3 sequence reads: CAISETGTGGGTSTDTQYF. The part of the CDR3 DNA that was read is TGTGCCATCAGTGAAACCGGTACGGGCGGGGGAACTAGCACAGATACG.

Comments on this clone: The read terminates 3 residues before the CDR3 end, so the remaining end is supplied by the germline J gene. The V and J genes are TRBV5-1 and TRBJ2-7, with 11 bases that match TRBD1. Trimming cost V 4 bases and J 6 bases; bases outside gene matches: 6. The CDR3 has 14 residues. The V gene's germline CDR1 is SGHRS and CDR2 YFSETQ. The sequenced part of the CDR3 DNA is TGCGCCAGCAGCATGGGACAGGGGGGAGGCGAG. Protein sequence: CASSMGQGGGE. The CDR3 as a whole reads CASSMGQGGGEQYF.